The subject of this entry is one T cell receptor beta chain. Its antigen is currently unknown. The data derive from a study of cytomegalovirus exposure and HLA in healthy donors. Regarding the study as a whole: Among the most significant clusters, several appeared linked to common viral pathogens in a later analysis.

This CDR3 is 14 amino acids long. The trim removed 6 bases at V and 5 bases at J, leaving 11 bases unmatched. From germline, CDR1 is SQVTM and CDR2 ANQGSEA. 13 Jbeta primers and 60 Vbeta primers were used for the PCR. TCRdb's table, derived via immunoSEQ multiplex PCR, lists solely in-frame clones and lacks some. The data contain about 200,000 clones, approximately 86% of them singletons. This TCR was sampled from a woman in her twenties or thirties in good health and CMV-seronegative. The sequencing sample was made of PBMCs. The chain links TRBV29-1 to TRBJ2-5, with TRBD2 matching 8 bases. For the CDR3, the DNA is TGCAGCGTCCTCGGGGGGGCCGGAGCGGAGACCCAGTACTTC. It yields the protein CSVLGGAGAETQYF.